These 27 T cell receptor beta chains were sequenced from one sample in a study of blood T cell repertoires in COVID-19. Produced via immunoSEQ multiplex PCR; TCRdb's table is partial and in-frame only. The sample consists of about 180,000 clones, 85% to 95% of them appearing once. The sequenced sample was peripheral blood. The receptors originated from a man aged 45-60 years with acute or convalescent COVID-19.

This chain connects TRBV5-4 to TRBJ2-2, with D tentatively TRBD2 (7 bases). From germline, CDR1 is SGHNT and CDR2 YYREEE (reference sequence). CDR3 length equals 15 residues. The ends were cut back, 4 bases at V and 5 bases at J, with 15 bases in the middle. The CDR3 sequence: CASSGEGGVTGELFF. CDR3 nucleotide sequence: TGTGCCAGCAGCGGGGAGGGGGGCGTAACCGGGGAGCTGTTTTTT.

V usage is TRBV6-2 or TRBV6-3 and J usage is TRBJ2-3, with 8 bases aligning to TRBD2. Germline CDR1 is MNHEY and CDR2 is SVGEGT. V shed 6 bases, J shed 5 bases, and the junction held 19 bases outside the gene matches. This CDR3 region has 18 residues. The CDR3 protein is CASSNKILGLVSVDTQYF. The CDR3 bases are TGTGCCAGCAGCAACAAAATTCTGGGACTAGTGTCCGTAGATACGCAGTATTTT.

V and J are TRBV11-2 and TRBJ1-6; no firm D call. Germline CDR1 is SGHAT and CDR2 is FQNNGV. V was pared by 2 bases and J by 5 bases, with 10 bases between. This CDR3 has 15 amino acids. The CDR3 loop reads CASSLSGLNNSPLHF. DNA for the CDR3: TGTGCCAGCAGCTTATCGGGGTTGAATAATTCACCCCTCCACTTT.

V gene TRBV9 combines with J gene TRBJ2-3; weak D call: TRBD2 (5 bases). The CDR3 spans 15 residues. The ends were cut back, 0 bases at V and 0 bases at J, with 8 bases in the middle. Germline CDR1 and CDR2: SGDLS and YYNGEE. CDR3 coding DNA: TGTGCCAGCAGCGTAGCGGGATTTAGCACAGATACGCAGTATTTT. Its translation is CASSVAGFSTDTQYF.

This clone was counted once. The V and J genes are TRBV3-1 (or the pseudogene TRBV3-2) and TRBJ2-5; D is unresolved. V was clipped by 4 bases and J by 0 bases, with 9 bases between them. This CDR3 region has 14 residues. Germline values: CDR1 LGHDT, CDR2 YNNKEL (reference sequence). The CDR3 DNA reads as TGTGCCAGCAGCCGGGCCCAGAACCAAGAGACCCAGTACTTC. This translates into CASSRAQNQETQYF.

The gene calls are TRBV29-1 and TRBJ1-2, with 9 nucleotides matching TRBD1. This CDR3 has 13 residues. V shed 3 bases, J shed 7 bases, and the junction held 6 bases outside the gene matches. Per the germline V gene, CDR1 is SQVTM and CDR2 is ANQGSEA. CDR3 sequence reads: CSVENRDRAGYTF. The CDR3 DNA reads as TGCAGCGTTGAGAACCGGGACAGGGCTGGCTACACCTTC.

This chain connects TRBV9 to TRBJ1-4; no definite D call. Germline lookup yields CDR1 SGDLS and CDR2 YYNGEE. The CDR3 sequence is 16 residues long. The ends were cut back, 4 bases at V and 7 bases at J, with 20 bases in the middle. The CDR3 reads CASSRVMEGGREKLFF. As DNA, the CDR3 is TGTGCCAGCAGCCGAGTGATGGAGGGAGGTCGTGAAAAACTGTTTTTT.

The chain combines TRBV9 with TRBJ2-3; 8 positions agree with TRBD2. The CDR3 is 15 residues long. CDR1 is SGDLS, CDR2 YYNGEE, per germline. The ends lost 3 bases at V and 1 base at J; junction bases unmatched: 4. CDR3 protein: CASSGLRGGTDTQYF. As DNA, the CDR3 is TGTGCCAGCAGCGGTTTGCGGGGGGGCACAGATACGCAGTATTTT.

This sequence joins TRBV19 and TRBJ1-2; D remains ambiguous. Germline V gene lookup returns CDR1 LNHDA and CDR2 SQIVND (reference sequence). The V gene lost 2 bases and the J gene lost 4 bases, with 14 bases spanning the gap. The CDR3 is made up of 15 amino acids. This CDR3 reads CASSIISGSAYGYTF. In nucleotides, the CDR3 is TGTGCCAGTAGTATAATCTCGGGGAGTGCCTATGGCTACACCTTC.

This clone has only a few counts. The CDR3 nucleotides are TGCAGTGCTATTGACAGAAACTCCTACGAGCAGTACGTC. Protein sequence: CSAIDRNSYEQYV. The chain employs TRBV20-1 and TRBJ2-7, with TRBD1 as a possible D gene (5 bases). The CDR3 contains 13 residues. Trimming cost V 4 bases and J 0 bases, with 10 bases left between them. Per germline, CDR1 DFQATT and CDR2 SNEGSKA (reference sequence).

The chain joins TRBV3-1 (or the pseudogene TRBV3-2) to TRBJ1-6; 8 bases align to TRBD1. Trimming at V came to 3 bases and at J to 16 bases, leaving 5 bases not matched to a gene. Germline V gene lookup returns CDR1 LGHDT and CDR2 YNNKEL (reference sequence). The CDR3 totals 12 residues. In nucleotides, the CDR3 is TGTGCCAGCAGCCACCCGACAGGGGAGCTCCACTTT. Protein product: CASSHPTGELHF.

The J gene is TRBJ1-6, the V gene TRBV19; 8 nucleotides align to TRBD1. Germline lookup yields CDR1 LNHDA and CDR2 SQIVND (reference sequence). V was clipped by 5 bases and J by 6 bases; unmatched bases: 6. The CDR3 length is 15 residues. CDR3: CASSSYRGSNSPLHF. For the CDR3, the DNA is TGTGCCAGTAGTTCGTACAGGGGGTCTAATTCACCCCTCCACTTT.

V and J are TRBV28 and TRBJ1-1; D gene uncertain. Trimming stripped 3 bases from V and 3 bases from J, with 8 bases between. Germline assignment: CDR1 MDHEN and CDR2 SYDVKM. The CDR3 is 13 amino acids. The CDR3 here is CASSFRRDTEAFF. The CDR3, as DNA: TGTGCCAGCAGTTTTCGGCGGGACACTGAAGCTTTCTTT.

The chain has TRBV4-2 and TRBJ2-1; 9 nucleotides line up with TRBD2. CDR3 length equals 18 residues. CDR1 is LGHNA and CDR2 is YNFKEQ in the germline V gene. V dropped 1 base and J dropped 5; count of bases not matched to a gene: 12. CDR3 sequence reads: CASSQALAGAVVDNEQFF. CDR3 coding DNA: TGTGCCAGCAGCCAAGCACTAGCGGGTGCCGTTGTGGACAATGAGCAGTTCTTC.

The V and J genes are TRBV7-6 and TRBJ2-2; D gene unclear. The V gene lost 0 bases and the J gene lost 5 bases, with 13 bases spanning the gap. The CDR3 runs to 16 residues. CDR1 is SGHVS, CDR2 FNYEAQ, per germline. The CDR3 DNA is TGTGCCAGCAGCTTAGCGGAGACTCCCGGAACCGGGGAGCTGTTTTTT. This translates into CASSLAETPGTGELFF.

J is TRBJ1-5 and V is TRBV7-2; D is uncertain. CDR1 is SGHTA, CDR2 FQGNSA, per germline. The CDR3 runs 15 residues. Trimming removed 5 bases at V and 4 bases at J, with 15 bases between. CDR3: CASSLGGLKNQPQHF. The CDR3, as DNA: TGTGCCAGCAGCCTTGGCGGGCTTAAGAATCAGCCCCAGCATTTT.

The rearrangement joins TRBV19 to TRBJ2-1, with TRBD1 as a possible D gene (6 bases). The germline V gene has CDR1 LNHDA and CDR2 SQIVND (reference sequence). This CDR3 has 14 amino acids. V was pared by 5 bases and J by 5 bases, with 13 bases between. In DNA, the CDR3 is TGTGCCAGTAGTCAACGGACAGAAGACAATGAGCAGTTCTTC. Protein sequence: CASSQRTEDNEQFF.

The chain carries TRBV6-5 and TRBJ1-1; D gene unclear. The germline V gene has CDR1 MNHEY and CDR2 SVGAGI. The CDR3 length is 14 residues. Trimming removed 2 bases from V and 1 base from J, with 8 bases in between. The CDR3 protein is CASSYLGSNTEAFF. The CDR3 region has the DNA TGTGCCAGCAGTTACCTGGGCTCGAACACTGAAGCTTTCTTT.

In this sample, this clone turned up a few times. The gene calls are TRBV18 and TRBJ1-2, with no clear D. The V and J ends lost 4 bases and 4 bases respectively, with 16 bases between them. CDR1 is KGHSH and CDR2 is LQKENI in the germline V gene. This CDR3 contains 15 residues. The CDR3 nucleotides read TGTGCCAGCTCACAGAACGAGCCGGGGTTCTATGGCTACACCTTC. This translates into CASSQNEPGFYGYTF.

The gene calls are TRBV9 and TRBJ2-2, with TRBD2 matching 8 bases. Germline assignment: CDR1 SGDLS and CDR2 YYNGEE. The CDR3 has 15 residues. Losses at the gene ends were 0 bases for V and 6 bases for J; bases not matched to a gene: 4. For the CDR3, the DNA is TGTGCCAGCAGCGTAGACGGGAGGGCCGCCGGGGAGCTGTTTTTT. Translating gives CASSVDGRAAGELFF.

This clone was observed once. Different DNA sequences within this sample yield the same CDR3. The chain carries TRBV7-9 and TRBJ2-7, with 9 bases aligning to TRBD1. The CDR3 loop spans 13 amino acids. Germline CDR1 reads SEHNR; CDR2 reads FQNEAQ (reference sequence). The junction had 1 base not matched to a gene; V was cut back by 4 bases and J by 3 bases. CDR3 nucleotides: TGTGCCAGCAGCTGGGGACAGGGCTACGAGCAGTACTTC. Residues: CASSWGQGYEQYF.

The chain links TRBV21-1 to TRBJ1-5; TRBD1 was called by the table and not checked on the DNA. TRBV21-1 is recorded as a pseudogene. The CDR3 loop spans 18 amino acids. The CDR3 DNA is TGTGCCAGCAGCAAACCGGGACAGCCCTGTATCCGCAATCAGCCCCAGCATTTT. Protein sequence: CASSKPGQPCIRNQPQHF.

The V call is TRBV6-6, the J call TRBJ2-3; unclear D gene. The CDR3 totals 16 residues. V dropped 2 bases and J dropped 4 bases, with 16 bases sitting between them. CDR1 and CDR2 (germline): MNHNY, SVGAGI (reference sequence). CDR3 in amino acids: CASSYRRGGWADTQYF. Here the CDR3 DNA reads TGTGCCAGCAGTTACCGGAGAGGTGGGTGGGCAGATACGCAGTATTTT.

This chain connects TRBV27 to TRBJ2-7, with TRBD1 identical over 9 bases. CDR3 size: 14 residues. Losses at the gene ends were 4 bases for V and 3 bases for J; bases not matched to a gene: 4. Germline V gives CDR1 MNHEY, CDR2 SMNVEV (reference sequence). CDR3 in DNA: TGTGCCAGCAGTTCCCGACAGGGGGACTACGAGCAGTACTTC. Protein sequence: CASSSRQGDYEQYF.

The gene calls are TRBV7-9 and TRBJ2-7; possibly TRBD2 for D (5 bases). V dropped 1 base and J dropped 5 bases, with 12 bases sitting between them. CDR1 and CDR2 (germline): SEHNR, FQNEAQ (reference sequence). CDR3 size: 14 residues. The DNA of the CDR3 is TGTGCCAGCAGCTTAGTTGATTTCGGGGACGAGCAGTACTTC. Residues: CASSLVDFGDEQYF.

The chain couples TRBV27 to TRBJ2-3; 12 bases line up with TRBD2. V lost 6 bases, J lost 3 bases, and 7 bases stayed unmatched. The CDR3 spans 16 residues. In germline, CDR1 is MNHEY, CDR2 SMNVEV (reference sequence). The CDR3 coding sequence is TGTGCCAGCAGCCACAGGGGGACTAGCGGGACAGATACGCAGTATTTT. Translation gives CASSHRGTSGTDTQYF.

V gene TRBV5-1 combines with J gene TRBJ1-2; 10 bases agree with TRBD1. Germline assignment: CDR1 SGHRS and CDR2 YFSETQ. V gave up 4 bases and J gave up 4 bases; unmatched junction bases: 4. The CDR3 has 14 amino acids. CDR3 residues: CASSEGQGTYGYTF. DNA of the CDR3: TGCGCCAGCAGCGAGGGACAGGGGACCTATGGCTACACCTTC.